Listed here are 2 T cell receptor beta chains from one sample, sequenced in a study of cytomegalovirus exposure and HLA in healthy donors. The PCR made use of 60 Vbeta and 13 Jbeta primers. Here immunoSEQ multiplex PCR was the method, and the copy in TCRdb shows in-frame clones only, minus some. The sample includes around 150,000 clones, approximately 80% of them seen just once. The sample comprised PBMCs. The receptors come from a man aged 40-50 years in good health and CMV-seronegative.

V and J are TRBV4-1 and TRBJ2-7, with 7 bases that match TRBD1. Germline lookup yields CDR1 MGHRA and CDR2 YSYEKL. This CDR3 contains 14 residues. V shed 1 base, J shed 3 bases, and the junction held 3 bases outside the gene matches. Written as DNA, the CDR3 is TGCGCCAGCAGCCAAGGGGGACAGCACTACGAGCAGTACTTC. As protein: CASSQGGQHYEQYF.

This sequence joins TRBV5-1 and TRBJ1-3, with TRBD1 matching over 10 bases. Germline loops: CDR1 SGHRS, CDR2 YFSETQ. V was pared by 5 bases and J by 6 bases, with 5 bases of the junction left unmatched. This CDR3 spans 14 amino acids. This CDR3 reads CASSRTGGENTIYF. The CDR3, as DNA: TGCGCCAGCAGTCGGACAGGGGGTGAAAACACCATATATTTT.